This T cell receptor beta chain was sequenced in a study of a mutant IDH1 vaccine in newly diagnosed glioma. Background on the study: Eight vaccinations reached patients in weeks 1, 3, 5, 7, 11, 15, 19 and 23. Investigators started vaccination 4-6 weeks after radiotherapy alone, or with temozolomide cycles. Earlier therapy was either radiotherapy, temozolomide, or both, and most got both.

Study conclusions and caveats: The occurrence of vaccine-induced immune responses was seen in 90% to 95% of patients.

Regarding time point: week 23, last vaccination. Mutant IDH1 20-mer peptide, at 300 ug, made up each vaccine dose, with topical imiquimod. A word on this clone: Its matching antigen is unknown.

TCRdb's copy holds only in-frame clones and misses some; the assay was immunoSEQ multiplex PCR. The table records some 42,000 clones, about 76% of them present only once. Source: PBMCs, taken from a glioma patient whose treatment included an IDH1 peptide vaccine. The clonotype originates from a man in his fifties or sixties with glioma.

CDR3 sequence: CASNRMGGNRGGELFF. In nucleotides, the CDR3 is TGTGCCAGCAACCGAATGGGGGGTAATAGAGGCGGGGAGCTGTTTTTT. The J gene is TRBJ2-2, the V gene TRBV6-6; possible D gene TRBD2, 6 bases. Germline assignment: CDR1 MNHNY and CDR2 SVGAGI (reference sequence). V was trimmed by 7 bases and J by 7 bases, leaving 22 bases between them. The CDR3 has 16 residues.